This TCR beta chain was recovered during a study of blood T cell repertoires in COVID-19. Using immunoSEQ multiplex PCR, the repertoire was profiled, and TCRdb retains in-frame clones only, with some absent. The data show under 300,000 clones, over 70% seen once. The CDR3 spans 17 residues. V lost 3 bases and J lost 3, with 21 bases in between. Germline CDR1 reads SGHTA; CDR2 reads FQGNSA. The TCR comes from a woman over 75 with acute or convalescent COVID-19. The specimen sequenced was peripheral blood. The chain is built from TRBV7-2 and TRBJ2-7; D might be TRBD1 (8 bases). The CDR3 sequence is CASSLERTGRGDYEQYF. In DNA, the CDR3 is TGTGCCAGCAGCTTGGAAAGGACAGGGAGGGGGGACTACGAGCAGTACTTC.